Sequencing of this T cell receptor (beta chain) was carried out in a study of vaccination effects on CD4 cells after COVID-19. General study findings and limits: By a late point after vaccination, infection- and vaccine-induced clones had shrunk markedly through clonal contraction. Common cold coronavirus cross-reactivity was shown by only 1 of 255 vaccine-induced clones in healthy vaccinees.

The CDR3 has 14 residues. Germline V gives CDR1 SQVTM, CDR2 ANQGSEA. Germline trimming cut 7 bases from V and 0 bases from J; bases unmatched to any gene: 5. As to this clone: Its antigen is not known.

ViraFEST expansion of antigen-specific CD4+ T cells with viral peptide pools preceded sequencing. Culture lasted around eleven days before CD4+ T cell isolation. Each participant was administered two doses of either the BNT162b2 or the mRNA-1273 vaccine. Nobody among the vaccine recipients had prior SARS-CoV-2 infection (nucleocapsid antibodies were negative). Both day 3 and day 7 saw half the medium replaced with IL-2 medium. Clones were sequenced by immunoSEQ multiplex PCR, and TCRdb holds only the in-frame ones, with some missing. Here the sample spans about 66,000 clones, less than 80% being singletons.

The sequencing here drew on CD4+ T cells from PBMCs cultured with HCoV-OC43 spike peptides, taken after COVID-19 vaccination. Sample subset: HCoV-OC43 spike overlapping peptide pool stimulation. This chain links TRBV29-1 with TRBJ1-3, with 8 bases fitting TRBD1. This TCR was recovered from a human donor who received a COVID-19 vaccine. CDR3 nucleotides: TGCAGCGCCGATACAGGGGGCTCTGGAAACACCATATATTTT. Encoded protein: CSADTGGSGNTIYF. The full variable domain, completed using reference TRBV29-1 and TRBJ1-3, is SAVISQKPSRDICQRGTSLTIQCQVDSQVTMMFWYRQQPGQSLTLIATANQGSEATYESGFVIDKFPISRPNLTFSTLTVSNMSPEDSSIYLCSADTGGSGNTIYFGEGSWLTVV.